The 9 T cell receptor beta chains given below trace back to one sample, sequenced in a study of response to subunit inactivated influenza vaccine (dated by TCRdb to between 2017 and 2018). The library relied on RT-PCR. Sequencing took place on an Illumina HiSeq 2500. The raw public data were reprocessed by TCRdb itself: fastp quality trimming at Q25, MiXCR clonotype calling, in-frame beta chains only. All rows with the same CDR3 protein become a single entry with the most common DNA and genes. The sample data list about 540,000 distinct CDR3 sequences, and 20% to 25% of these were observed just once. The leading ten clones occupy 2.5% to 3.5% of the sample. The sample was also linked to a second study, of T cells expressing NK-cell markers. As the second paper documents: 5'RACE template switching, by which a universal primer site and unique molecular identifiers were added, was used to make TCR beta cDNA libraries.

Sequences were derived from CD4+ T cells sorted from PBMCs, sampled 11 to 12 days after vaccination. The receptors derive from a man aged 45-65 years who received an inactivated influenza vaccine. Donor details come from another sample of the same person, matched by shared clones.

This clonotype has a count of ten or more. This chain links TRBV20-1 with TRBJ2-1, with D perhaps TRBD1 or TRBD2 (5 bases each). The CDR3 totals 16 residues. Trimming shortened V by 5 bases and J by 6 bases, and 23 bases separated the two germline ends. Germline lookup yields CDR1 DFQATT and CDR2 SNEGSKA (reference sequence). In nucleotides, the CDR3 is TGCAGTGCTGCCGGCGTGGGGCGGAGTGGGGGCAATGAGCAGTTCTTC. Amino acids: CSAAGVGRSGGNEQFF.

The table lists this clonotype with a count of one. The chain links TRBV3-1 to TRBJ1-6, with unresolved D. Germline assignment: CDR1 LGHDT and CDR2 YNNKEL (reference sequence). The CDR3 loop spans 15 amino acids. The germline V and J ends were trimmed by 1 base and 8 bases, with 12 bases remaining between them. The CDR3 DNA sequence: TGTGCCAGCAGCCAAGTTGGTATGAGGGATTCACCCCTCCACTTT. Translating gives CASSQVGMRDSPLHF.

V is TRBV2 and J is TRBJ2-3; possibly TRBD2 for D (5 bases). V gave up 4 bases and J gave up 2 bases, with 10 bases separating them. The length of the CDR3 is 14 residues. CDR1 SNHLY and CDR2 FYNNEI come from the germline V gene. This CDR3 is CASSGRMFTDTQYF. In nucleotides, the CDR3 is TGTGCCAGCAGTGGGAGGATGTTCACAGATACGCAGTATTTT.

The V and J genes are TRBV20-1 and TRBJ2-5, with D perhaps TRBD1 or TRBD2 (6 bases each). In germline, CDR1 is DFQATT, CDR2 SNEGSKA (reference sequence). The CDR3 is 12 residues long. Trimming stripped 6 bases from V and 7 bases from J, with 15 bases between. The CDR3 DNA is TGCAGTGCGTCTAGACAGGAGGGGACCCAGTACTTC. It yields the protein CSASRQEGTQYF.

This clonotype was seen more than once but under ten times. The rearrangement joins TRBV5-1 to TRBJ2-1; 7 nucleotides agree with TRBD1. Unmatched junction bases numbered 12, after V lost 4 bases and J lost 8 bases. Germline CDR1 reads SGHRS; CDR2 reads YFSETQ. This CDR3 is built from 15 residues. The CDR3 nucleotides are TGCGCCAGCAGCCGAGGGGCGACAGGGTCAGATGAGCAGTTCTTC. Translation: CASSRGATGSDEQFF. The full variable domain, completed using reference TRBV5-1 and TRBJ2-1, is KAGVTQTPRYLIKTRGQQVTLSCSPISGHRSVSWYQQTPGQGLQFLFEYFSETQRNKGNFPGRFSGRQFSNSRSEMNVSTLELGDSALYLCASSRGATGSDEQFFGPGTRLTVL.

This clonotype was counted many times. CDR3 bases: TGTGCCAGCTCCTTAACAGGGACTGAAGCTTTCTTT. Translated: CASSLTGTEAFF. The gene calls are TRBV18 and TRBJ1-1; D is possibly TRBD1 (6 bases). Germline-derived CDR1 and CDR2 are KGHSH and LQKENI. Trimming pared 6 bases from V and 5 bases from J, leaving 10 bases between. The CDR3 runs to 12 residues. The full variable domain, with the rest looked up from reference TRBV18 and TRBJ1-1, is NAGVMQNPRHLVRRRGQEARLRCSPMKGHSHVYWYRQLPEEGLKFMVYLQKENIIDESGMPKERFSAEFPKEGPSILRIQQVVRGDSAAYFCASSLTGTEAFFGQGTRLTVV.

This clonotype was observed a handful of times. The chain links TRBV5-8 to TRBJ2-3; 11 bases are a match to TRBD2. Germline CDR1 and CDR2: SGHTS and YDEGEE. CDR3 size: 17 residues. Trimming at V came to 2 bases and at J to 0 bases, leaving 5 bases not matched to a gene. CDR3 loop: CASSFPTSGVSTDTQYF. For the CDR3, the DNA is TGTGCCAGCAGCTTCCCGACTAGCGGGGTTAGCACAGATACGCAGTATTTT.

The rearrangement links TRBV20-1 to TRBJ1-6, with 8 bases identical to TRBD1. Germline values: CDR1 DFQATT, CDR2 SNEGSKA (reference sequence). This CDR3 has 14 residues. V shed 2 bases and J 9 bases; nucleotides not matched to a gene: 6. The CDR3 coding sequence is TGCAGTGCTAGAAAAGGACAGGGCGGTTCACCCCTCCACTTT. It specifies CSARKGQGGSPLHF.

The CDR3 nucleotides read TGTGCCAGCTCACCAGCTCCGGGGTCTGAAGCTTTCTTT. Translated, it gives CASSPAPGSEAFF. V is TRBV18 and J is TRBJ1-1, with D unclear. The CDR3 loop spans 13 amino acids. Germline lookup yields CDR1 KGHSH and CDR2 LQKENI. The germline V and J ends were trimmed by 2 bases and 6 bases, with 10 bases remaining between them.